These 14 T cell receptor beta chains share one sample of origin, sequenced in a study of blood T cell repertoires in COVID-19. TCRdb's table, derived via immunoSEQ multiplex PCR, lists solely in-frame clones and lacks some. The sample lists around 190,000 clones; 88% were seen once. Material for sequencing was peripheral blood. The receptors shown here come from a human donor in a cohort sampled during active COVID-19.

V gene TRBV5-5 combines with J gene TRBJ2-7; 8 bases agree with TRBD2. Germline V gene lookup returns CDR1 SGHKS and CDR2 YYEKEE (reference sequence). This CDR3 has 14 amino acids. V lost 7 bases to trimming and J lost 3 bases; unmatched junction nucleotides: 9. CDR3 nucleotides: TGTGCCAGCGGGTTGCGGGGGGCTAACTACGAGCAGTACTTC. This gives the protein CASGLRGANYEQYF.

The chain has TRBV19 and TRBJ2-7; 8 nucleotides agree with TRBD1. The CDR3 extends over 15 amino acids. CDR1 and CDR2 from the germline V gene are LNHDA and SQIVND (reference sequence). V lost 9 bases and J lost 5; bases outside the gene matches: 15. The CDR3 DNA reads as TGTGCCAGCTCAAGAAAAAAGACAGGGGCGGACGAGCAGTACTTC. It encodes CASSRKKTGADEQYF.

V and J are TRBV7-8 and TRBJ2-5, with D possibly matching TRBD1 (5 bases). The CDR3 sequence is 14 residues long. Germline values: CDR1 SGHVS, CDR2 FQNEAQ. The V end lost 4 bases, the J end lost 4 bases, and 13 bases lay between the germline ends. The CDR3 nucleotides read TGTGCCAGCAGCTCGGAAAAGGGGCGAGAGACCCAGTACTTC. It translates to CASSSEKGRETQYF.

This chain's CDR3 is CSASFGRSGNTIYF. The CDR3 DNA reads TGCAGTGCTAGTTTCGGCAGGTCTGGAAACACCATATATTTT. V and J are TRBV20-1 and TRBJ1-3; D is uncertain. CDR3 length: 14 amino acids. V was cut by 3 bases and J by 1 base, with 10 bases left in between. Germline loops: CDR1 DFQATT, CDR2 SNEGSKA (reference sequence).

V and J are TRBV2 and TRBJ1-1; maybe TRBD1 (5 bases). Germline CDR1 SNHLY, CDR2 FYNNEI. V lost 1 base and J 11 bases, leaving 14 bases between the germline ends. The CDR3 has 13 residues. CDR3 in amino acids: CASSEDQGWFAFF. DNA of the CDR3: TGTGCCAGCAGTGAAGATCAGGGTTGGTTCGCTTTCTTT.

The J gene is TRBJ2-7, the V gene TRBV6-6; D is possibly TRBD1 (6 bases). Trimming stripped 6 bases from V and 4 bases from J, with 10 bases between. CDR3 size: 12 residues. CDR1 is MNHNY, CDR2 SVGAGI, per germline (reference sequence). This chain's CDR3 is CASSTTGYEQYF. The DNA for the CDR3 is TGTGCCAGCAGCACTACAGGGTACGAGCAGTACTTC.

The chain carries TRBV6-5 and TRBJ2-4, with 7 bases that match TRBD1. Germline trimming cut 7 bases from V and 9 bases from J; bases unmatched to any gene: 9. Germline CDR1 is MNHEY and CDR2 is SVGAGI. The CDR3 covers 13 residues. The CDR3 reads CASTPRGGSIQYF. CDR3 DNA sequence: TGTGCCAGCACCCCCCGAGGGGGCTCCATTCAGTACTTC.

In this sample, this clone turned up once. The chain uses TRBV7-8 and TRBJ2-7, with 14 bases fitting TRBD2. CDR3 size: 16 residues. The ends lost 5 bases at V and 4 bases at J; junction bases unmatched: 7. Per germline, CDR1 SGHVS and CDR2 FQNEAQ. The CDR3 spells CASSIGTSGSGYEQYF. DNA of the CDR3: TGTGCCAGCAGCATCGGGACTAGCGGGAGTGGTTACGAGCAGTACTTC. Full variable domain (missing parts from reference TRBV7-8 and TRBJ2-7): GAGVSQSPRYKVAKRGQDVALRCDPISGHVSLFWYQQALGQGPEFLTYFQNEAQLDKSGLPSDRFFAERPEGSVSTLKIQRTQQEDSAVYLCASSIGTSGSGYEQYFGPGTRLTVT.

The rearrangement uses TRBV10-2 and TRBJ2-7, with D hard to call. The V end was cut by 2 bases, the J end by 1 base, with 12 bases between. This CDR3 comprises 15 residues. Germline V gene data show CDR1 as WSHSY and CDR2 as SAAADI. Here the CDR3 reads CASSEDSGSSYEQYF. CDR3 coding DNA: TGCGCCAGCAGTGAGGATTCAGGATCGTCCTACGAGCAGTACTTC.

V usage is TRBV7-6 and J usage is TRBJ2-7; 7 nucleotides line up with TRBD2. Losses at the gene ends were 2 bases for V and 7 bases for J; bases not matched to a gene: 8. There are 14 residues in the CDR3. The germline V gene has CDR1 SGHVS and CDR2 FNYEAQ. CDR3 region: CASSLSQGAGEQYF. Written as DNA, the CDR3 is TGTGCCAGCAGCTTATCCCAGGGAGCGGGGGAGCAGTACTTC.

The chain uses TRBV19 and TRBJ2-1; 8 nucleotides match TRBD1. Germline V gene data show CDR1 as LNHDA and CDR2 as SQIVND (reference sequence). The CDR3 spans 16 residues. After removal of 6 bases from V and 1 base from J, the junction contained 8 bases not matched to a gene. CDR3 bases: TGTGCCAGTAGCCGGGGACAGGCAACGTCCTACAATGAGCAGTTCTTC. Its protein product is CASSRGQATSYNEQFF.

In its sample, this clone was seen a few times. This chain links TRBV27 with TRBJ1-5; a possible D gene is TRBD1 (5 bases). This CDR3 is built from 14 residues. Germline V gene data show CDR1 as MNHEY and CDR2 as SMNVEV (reference sequence). The germline V and J ends were trimmed by 3 bases and 7 bases, with 13 bases remaining between them. CDR3 DNA sequence: TGTGCCAGCAGTTTCCGGCAGGGAGGGCAGCCCCAGCATTTT. Translating gives CASSFRQGGQPQHF.

This sequence joins TRBV4-3 and TRBJ2-3; D is possibly TRBD1 (5 bases). The CDR3 spans 14 residues. The germline gives CDR1 LGHNA, CDR2 YSLEER. V lost 2 bases to trimming and J lost 3 bases, with 9 bases between them. The CDR3: CASSQQGITDTQYF. In nucleotides, the CDR3 is TGCGCCAGCAGCCAACAGGGAATTACAGATACGCAGTATTTT.

The chain recombines TRBV27 with TRBJ2-7, with a tentative D call TRBD1 (5 bases). Between the trimmed V and J ends, which lost 2 bases and 4 bases, there was a span of 18 bases. The CDR3 consists of 16 residues. Germline CDR1 reads MNHEY; CDR2 reads SMNVEV (reference sequence). CDR3 bases: TGTGCCAGCAGTTTAAGCGCTAGGGGTCTGAGGTACGAGCAGTACTTC. Translated, it gives CASSLSARGLRYEQYF.